This passage covers 29 T cell receptor beta chains from one sample sequenced in a study of blood T cell repertoires in COVID-19. Generated by immunoSEQ multiplex PCR, the TCRdb table keeps only in-frame clones and is missing some. The sample has over 150,000 clones, about 88% seen once. The sample was PBMCs or T cells enriched from blood (not recorded which). These receptors were collected from a man in his fifties or sixties who had recovered from COVID-19.

This clone was observed a handful of times. The rearrangement uses TRBV4-2 and TRBJ1-1; the D is unclear. The CDR3 contains 14 residues. CDR1 is LGHNA, CDR2 YNFKEQ, per germline. V was trimmed by 2 bases and J by 6 bases, leaving 13 bases between them. The CDR3 reads CASSQRLQNPEAFF. The DNA of the CDR3 is TGTGCCAGCAGCCAAAGATTACAAAATCCTGAAGCTTTCTTT.

The chain recombines TRBV19 with TRBJ1-2, with 8 bases identical to TRBD1. The CDR3 sequence is 13 residues long. The germline V gene has CDR1 LNHDA and CDR2 SQIVND (reference sequence). J was trimmed by 7 bases and V by 6 bases; bases with no gene match: 7. The CDR3 DNA sequence: TGTGCCAGTAGGCAGACAGGGGAGGGTGGCTACACCTTC. Translated: CASRQTGEGGYTF.

The chain has TRBV19 and TRBJ2-7; the D gene is possibly TRBD1 (6 bases). Germline V gives CDR1 LNHDA, CDR2 SQIVND (reference sequence). This CDR3 has 16 residues. V lost 5 bases and J 4 bases, leaving 21 bases between the germline ends. CDR3 sequence: CASSLAPGQGIYEQYF. CDR3 sequence (DNA): TGTGCCAGTAGTTTAGCTCCGGGACAAGGGATTTACGAGCAGTACTTC. Variable domain in full (rest from reference TRBV19 and TRBJ2-7): DGGITQSPKYLFRKEGQNVTLSCEQNLNHDAMYWYRQDPGQGLRLIYYSQIVNDFQKGDIAEGYSVSREKKESFPLTVTSAQKNPTAFYLCASSLAPGQGIYEQYFGPGTRLTVT.

The chain is built from TRBV27 and TRBJ1-5; D call uncertain. Germline V CDR1 and CDR2: MNHEY, SMNVEV (reference sequence). This CDR3 is 14 amino acids long. Between the trimmed V and J ends, which lost 2 bases and 0 bases, there was a span of 5 bases. The CDR3 region is CASSLGLSNQPQHF. In DNA form, the CDR3 reads TGTGCCAGCAGTTTAGGACTTAGCAATCAGCCCCAGCATTTT.

The CDR3: CASSQLDRATGNTIYF. In nucleotides, the CDR3 is TGTGCCAGCTCGCAATTGGACAGGGCCACTGGAAACACCATATATTTT. The chain has TRBV18 and TRBJ1-3, with 8 positions matching TRBD1. V shed 6 bases and J 2 bases; nucleotides not matched to a gene: 9. The CDR3 sequence is 16 residues long. Germline values: CDR1 KGHSH, CDR2 LQKENI.

This chain uses TRBV28 with TRBJ1-3; D may be TRBD1 (5 bases). V dropped 4 bases and J dropped 0 bases, with 10 bases sitting between them. This CDR3 contains 15 residues. Germline CDR1 reads MDHEN; CDR2 reads SYDVKM. CDR3 residues: CASSSGGSSGNTIYF. The CDR3, as DNA: TGTGCCAGCAGTTCGGGGGGAAGCTCTGGAAACACCATATATTTT.

This clone showed up just once. This chain links TRBV11-1 with TRBJ1-1; 8 nucleotides line up with TRBD1. Germline CDR1 and CDR2: SGHAT and FQDESV (reference sequence). V shed 5 bases, J shed 1 base, and the junction held 3 bases outside the gene matches. CDR3 length: 14 residues. The CDR3: CASSPQGGNTEAFF. The DNA of the CDR3 is TGTGCCAGCAGCCCACAGGGGGGGAACACTGAAGCTTTCTTT.

The rearrangement links TRBV6-5 to TRBJ2-2; no clear D gene. V lost 0 bases to trimming and J lost 5 bases, with 13 bases between them. The CDR3 covers 16 residues. Looked up from germline, CDR1 is MNHEY and CDR2 is SVGAGI. CDR3 sequence: CASSYSRQRSTGELFF. CDR3 sequence (DNA): TGTGCCAGCAGTTACTCTCGGCAGCGATCGACCGGGGAGCTGTTTTTT.

This clone was detected once. At the DNA level, this CDR3 is encoded by other sequences in the same sample as well. V usage is TRBV18 and J usage is TRBJ1-4; D is uncertain. The CDR3 has 13 residues. The germline V gene encodes CDR1 KGHSH and CDR2 LQKENI. Trimming shortened V by 3 bases and J by 8 bases, and 10 bases separated the two germline ends. CDR3 amino acids: CASSPGRREKLFF. CDR3 DNA: TGTGCCAGCTCACCGGGCAGGAGGGAAAAACTGTTTTTT.

This clone has a handful of counts. The chain joins TRBV15 to TRBJ2-3, with D possibly matching TRBD2 (5 bases). The CDR3 spans 15 residues. Between the trimmed V and J ends, which lost 5 bases and 0 bases, there was a span of 12 bases. Germline V lookup: CDR1 LNHNV, CDR2 YYDKDF (reference sequence). In DNA, the CDR3 is TGTGCCACCAGCTGGAGCGGATCTAGCACAGATACGCAGTATTTT. This sequence encodes CATSWSGSSTDTQYF.

The chain employs TRBV7-3 and TRBJ1-6; 9 bases agree with TRBD1. Germline assignment: CDR1 SGHTA and CDR2 FQGTGA. Trimming took 5 bases from V and 5 from J; bases not matched to a gene: 10. This CDR3 comprises 17 residues. CDR3 nucleotides: TGTGCCAGCAGCGAACCCGGGACAGGGAGCCATAATTCACCCCTCCACTTT. It encodes CASSEPGTGSHNSPLHF.

The chain has TRBV6-6 and TRBJ2-2; 9 nucleotides match TRBD2. CDR3 length: 19 residues. J was trimmed by 6 bases and V by 5 bases; bases with no gene match: 19. Per germline, CDR1 MNHNY and CDR2 SVGAGI (reference sequence). CDR3 DNA sequence: TGTGCCAGCAGTCCTCCGGGACTAGCCCGATCTGCGGGGGCCGGGGAGCTGTTTTTT. This gives the protein CASSPPGLARSAGAGELFF.

DNA of the CDR3: TGTGCCAGCAGCTCTTCCCCCGGGACTAGCGGGGTAGAGACCCAGTACTTC. Translated: CASSSSPGTSGVETQYF. The chain combines TRBV9 with TRBJ2-5; 13 nucleotides line up with TRBD2. This CDR3 spans 17 amino acids. With V trimmed by 4 bases and J by 4 bases, 10 bases remained unmatched. Germline lookup yields CDR1 SGDLS and CDR2 YYNGEE.

The rearrangement joins TRBV28 to TRBJ2-3; 10 positions agree with TRBD1. This CDR3 comprises 17 residues. Germline V gene data show CDR1 as MDHEN and CDR2 as SYDVKM. J lost 0 bases, V lost 6 bases, and 9 bases had no gene match. CDR3 in DNA: TGTGCCAGCAGCCTCACAGGGACAGGGGTGAGCACAGATACGCAGTATTTT. It is translated as CASSLTGTGVSTDTQYF.

This rearrangement joins TRBV5-6 to TRBJ2-6; D might be TRBD2 (5 bases). Germline V gives CDR1 SGHDT, CDR2 YYEEEE. This CDR3 has 16 residues. V lost 7 bases to trimming and J lost 0 bases, with 14 bases between them. The CDR3 loop reads CASVTQRISGANVLTF. CDR3 in DNA: TGTGCCAGCGTGACTCAGCGGATCTCTGGGGCCAACGTCCTGACTTTC. Drawing the rest from reference TRBV5-6 and TRBJ2-6, the complete variable domain is DAGVTQSPTHLIKTRGQQVTLRCSPKSGHDTVSWYQQALGQGPQFIFQYYEEEERQRGNFPDRFSGHQFPNYSSELNVNALLLGDSALYLCASVTQRISGANVLTFGAGSRLTVL.

This clone showed up just a few times. The chain recombines TRBV2 with TRBJ2-7, with a weak D call TRBD2 (6 bases). The germline gives CDR1 SNHLY, CDR2 FYNNEI. This CDR3 is built from 14 residues. V was cut by 5 bases and J by 5 bases, with 16 bases left in between. CDR3 sequence (DNA): TGTGCCAGCAGTTCCCTTGGGGGGAAAAACGAGCAGTACTTC. It yields the protein CASSSLGGKNEQYF.

The V gene is TRBV18, the J gene TRBJ2-7; possible D gene TRBD1, 6 bases. Trimming shortened V by 2 bases and J by 3 bases, and 11 bases separated the two germline ends. The CDR3 spans 14 residues. The germline gives CDR1 KGHSH, CDR2 LQKENI. The CDR3 nucleotides read TGTGCCAGCTCACCATCAACAGGGAACTACGAGCAGTACTTC. Amino acid sequence: CASSPSTGNYEQYF.

This sequence joins TRBV29-1 and TRBJ2-7; D is possibly TRBD1 (5 bases). Germline V CDR1 and CDR2: SQVTM, ANQGSEA. Trimming pared 4 bases from V and 4 bases from J, leaving 14 bases between. The CDR3 has 13 amino acids. CDR3 protein: CSVVGHIGYEQYF. DNA for the CDR3: TGCAGCGTTGTAGGACATATCGGGTACGAGCAGTACTTC.

The V call is TRBV4-2, the J call TRBJ1-5, with unresolved D. V lost 0 bases to trimming and J lost 7 bases, with 10 bases between them. This CDR3 is built from 14 residues. In germline, CDR1 is LGHNA, CDR2 YNFKEQ. The CDR3 region is CASSQDTARQPQHF. The CDR3 DNA reads as TGTGCCAGCAGCCAAGATACAGCAAGGCAGCCCCAGCATTTT.

This chain joins TRBV21-1 and TRBJ2-7; the D call in the table, TRBD1, was not verified against the DNA. TRBV21-1 is described as a pseudogene. CDR3 length: 16 residues. The CDR3: CASSKATGLGAYEQYF. The CDR3 DNA sequence: TGTGCCAGCAGCAAAGCGACAGGCCTAGGCGCCTACGAGCAGTACTTC.

V and J are TRBV27 and TRBJ2-1; 8 bases align to TRBD2. Germline-derived CDR1 and CDR2 are MNHEY and SMNVEV (reference sequence). CDR3 size: 13 residues. V trimming: 3 bases; J trimming: 6 bases; junction bases outside the gene matches: 1. The CDR3 region is CASSLAGGNEQFF. The CDR3 DNA follows: TGTGCCAGCAGTTTGGCGGGGGGCAATGAGCAGTTCTTC.

This clone was picked up one time. This chain links TRBV3-1 (or the pseudogene TRBV3-2) with TRBJ1-3; tentatively, D is TRBD1 (5 bases). Germline assignment: CDR1 LGHDT and CDR2 YNNKEL (reference sequence). The CDR3 length is 15 residues. V was pared by 5 bases and J by 5 bases, with 16 bases between. The CDR3 here is CASSYRWGGRNTIYF. The CDR3 region has the DNA TGTGCCAGCAGCTACCGTTGGGGGGGAAGAAACACCATATATTTT.

This CDR3 reads CASSLGQGDTIYF. The CDR3 bases are TGTGCCAGCAGCTTGGGACAGGGTGACACCATATATTTT. The rearrangement links TRBV5-6 to TRBJ1-3; TRBD1 matches 7 bases. V gave up 0 bases and J gave up 8 bases; unmatched junction bases: 2. Germline V gene sequence: CDR1 SGHDT, CDR2 YYEEEE. The CDR3 totals 13 residues.

This clone is a singleton in its sample. The chain carries TRBV7-2 and TRBJ1-2; 9 bases match TRBD1. V gave up 5 bases and J gave up 7 bases; unmatched junction bases: 11. The CDR3 runs to 15 residues. Germline V gene data show CDR1 as SGHTA and CDR2 as FQGNSA. The CDR3 region has the DNA TGTGCCAGCAGCATCGGGACAGGGCGCTTTAGTGGCTACACCTTC. Residues: CASSIGTGRFSGYTF.

V and J are TRBV15 and TRBJ1-3; 8 nucleotides agree with TRBD1. The CDR3 loop spans 16 amino acids. Germline assignment: CDR1 LNHNV and CDR2 YYDKDF (reference sequence). Trimming removed 8 bases from V and 0 bases from J; junction bases left unmatched: 9. In DNA, the CDR3 is TGTGCCACCTCAGGGGGCCCTAACCCCTCTGGAAACACCATATATTTT. Protein product: CATSGGPNPSGNTIYF.

This clone was picked up many times. The sample holds other DNA sequences that translate to the same CDR3. J is TRBJ2-3 and V is TRBV30, with 10 nucleotides matching TRBD1. Trimming removed 5 bases from V and 2 bases from J; junction bases left unmatched: 4. Germline CDR1 and CDR2: GTSNPN and SVGIG (reference sequence). The CDR3 spans 14 residues. As DNA, the CDR3 is TGTGCCTGGGACAGGGGGCTATCCACAGATACGCAGTATTTT. Translated: CAWDRGLSTDTQYF. The full variable domain, its missing parts supplied by reference TRBV30 and TRBJ2-3, is SQTIHQWPATLVQPVGSPLSLECTVEGTSNPNLYWYRQAAGRGLQLLFYSVGIGQISSEVPQNLSASRPQDRQFILSSKKLLLSDSGFYLCAWDRGLSTDTQYFGPGTRLTVL.

This clone came up a few times. The chain combines TRBV6-5 with TRBJ1-1; D gene uncertain. The V end lost 6 bases, the J end lost 0 bases, and 8 bases lay between the germline ends. Germline lookup yields CDR1 MNHEY and CDR2 SVGAGI. The CDR3 loop spans 13 amino acids. This chain's CDR3 is CASRFGMNTEAFF. In nucleotides, the CDR3 is TGTGCCAGCAGGTTCGGGATGAACACTGAAGCTTTCTTT.

The chain joins TRBV7-2 to TRBJ2-5, with TRBD2 matching 8 bases. Per germline, CDR1 SGHTA and CDR2 FQGNSA. With V trimmed by 5 bases and J by 2 bases, 7 bases remained unmatched. The CDR3 has 15 amino acids. The CDR3 sequence is CASSPLGLAQETQYF. CDR3 DNA: TGTGCCAGCAGCCCCCTTGGACTAGCTCAAGAGACCCAGTACTTC.

The rearrangement joins TRBV7-8 to TRBJ2-2; TRBD1 agrees at 8 bases. Trimming at V came to 8 bases and at J to 2 bases, leaving 10 bases not matched to a gene. The CDR3 is made up of 16 amino acids. The germline gives CDR1 SGHVS, CDR2 FQNEAQ. The CDR3 DNA sequence: TGTGCCAGCTTGGACAGGGCTCACCTAAACACCGGGGAGCTGTTTTTT. This translates into CASLDRAHLNTGELFF.